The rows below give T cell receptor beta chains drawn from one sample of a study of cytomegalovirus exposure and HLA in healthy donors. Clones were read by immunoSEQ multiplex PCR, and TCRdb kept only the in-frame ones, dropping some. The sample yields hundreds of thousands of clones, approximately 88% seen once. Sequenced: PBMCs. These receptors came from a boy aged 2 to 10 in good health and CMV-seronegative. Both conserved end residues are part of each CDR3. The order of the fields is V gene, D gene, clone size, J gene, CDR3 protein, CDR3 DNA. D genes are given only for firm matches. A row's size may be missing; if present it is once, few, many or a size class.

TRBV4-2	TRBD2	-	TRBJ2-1	CASSQAGTSLVNEQFF	TGTGCCAGCAGCCAAGCCGGGACTAGTTTGGTCAATGAGCAGTTCTTC
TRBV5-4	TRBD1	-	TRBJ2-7	CASSPRGQGRGWGHEQYF	TGTGCCAGCAGCCCTAGGGGACAGGGACGAGGGTGGGGACACGAGCAGTACTTC
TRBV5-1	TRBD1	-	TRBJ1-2	CASSAPGQGHYGYTF	TGCGCCAGCAGCGCACCGGGACAGGGACACTATGGCTACACCTTC
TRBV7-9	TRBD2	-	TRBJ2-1	CASTPTSGKSYNEQFF	TGTGCCAGCACCCCGACAAGCGGGAAGTCCTACAATGAGCAGTTCTTC
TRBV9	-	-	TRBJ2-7	CASSDGDTLMKVQYF	TGTGCCAGCAGCGACGGGGACACTCTCATGAAGGTGCAGTACTTC
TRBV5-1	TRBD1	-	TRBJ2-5	CASSWGTGEETQYF	TGCGCCAGCAGCTGGGGGACAGGGGAAGAGACCCAGTACTTC
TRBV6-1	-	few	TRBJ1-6	CASSEVLGAGSPLHF	TGTGCCAGCAGTGAAGTGCTGGGGGCGGGTTCACCCCTCCACTTT
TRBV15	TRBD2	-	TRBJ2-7	CATSRAGGLENYEQYF	TGTGCCACCAGCAGAGCGGGGGGACTAGAGAATTACGAGCAGTACTTC
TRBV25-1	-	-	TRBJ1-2	CASSEKNSYTF	TGTGCCAGCAGTGAAAAAAACAGCTACACCTTC
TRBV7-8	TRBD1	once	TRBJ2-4	CASSAGTGGNIQYF	TGTGCCAGCAGCGCCGGGACAGGGGGAAACATTCAGTACTTC
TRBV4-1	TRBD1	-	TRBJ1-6	CASSQAQGGFINSPLHF	TGCGCCAGCAGCCAGGCACAGGGGGGTTTTATTAATTCACCCCTCCACTTT
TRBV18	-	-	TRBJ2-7	CASSPLKPGYYEQYF	TGTGCCAGCTCACCACTGAAACCCGGTTACTACGAGCAGTACTTC
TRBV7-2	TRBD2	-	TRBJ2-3	CASSLHGRATADTQYF	TGTGCCAGCAGCTTACACGGGAGGGCCACTGCAGATACGCAGTATTTT
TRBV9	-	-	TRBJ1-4	CASSPTGRNEKLFF	TGTGCCAGCAGCCCCACAGGAAGGAATGAAAAACTGTTTTTT
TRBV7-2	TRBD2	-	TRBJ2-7	CASRLAGEPYEQYF	TGTGCCAGCAGGCTAGCGGGAGAACCCTACGAGCAGTACTTC
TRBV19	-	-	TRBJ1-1	CASSIPMGYTEAFF	TGTGCCAGTAGTATCCCCATGGGCTACACTGAAGCTTTCTTT
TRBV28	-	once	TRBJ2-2	CASSFLLGKSSSGELFF	TGTGCCAGCAGTTTCCTTCTCGGGAAATCATCCTCCGGGGAGCTGTTTTTT
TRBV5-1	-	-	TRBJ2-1	CASSFGYNEQFF	TGCGCCAGCAGCTTCGGGTACAATGAGCAGTTCTTC
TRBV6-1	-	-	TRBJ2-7	CASSESWQAYEQYF	TGTGCCAGCAGTGAGAGCTGGCAGGCCTACGAGCAGTACTTC
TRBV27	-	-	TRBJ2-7	CASSLSGPHEQYF	TGTGCCAGCAGTTTAAGTGGGCCCCACGAGCAGTACTTC
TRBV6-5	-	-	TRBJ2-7	CASSVTSHYEQYF	TGTGCCAGCAGTGTGACTAGTCACTACGAGCAGTACTTC
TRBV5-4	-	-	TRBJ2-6	CASSVRAGANVLTF	TGTGCCAGCAGCGTCAGGGCTGGGGCCAACGTCCTGACTTTC
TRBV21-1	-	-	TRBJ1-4	CASSKALGTANEKLFF	TGTGCCAGCAGCAAAGCGCTTGGGACAGCTAATGAAAAACTGTTTTTT
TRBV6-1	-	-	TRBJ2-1	CASSEVRSSYNEQFF	TGTGCCAGCAGTGAGGTCAGAAGCTCCTACAATGAGCAGTTCTTC
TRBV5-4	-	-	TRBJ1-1	CASSPQQAMNTEAFF	TGTGCCAGCAGCCCCCAACAGGCCATGAACACTGAAGCTTTCTTT
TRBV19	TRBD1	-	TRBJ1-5	CASARTGGNQPQHF	TGTGCCAGCGCCCGGACAGGGGGCAATCAGCCCCAGCATTTT
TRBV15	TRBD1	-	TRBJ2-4	CATSYGTGNIQYF	TGTGCCACCAGCTATGGGACAGGAAACATTCAGTACTTC
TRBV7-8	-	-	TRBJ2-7	CASRQGYEQYF	TGTGCCAGCAGACAGGGCTACGAGCAGTACTTC
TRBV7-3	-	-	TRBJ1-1	CATQGSTEAFF	TGTGCCACCCAGGGTTCCACTGAAGCTTTCTTT
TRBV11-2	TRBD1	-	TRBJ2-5	CASSSRRGTGGETQYF	TGTGCCAGCAGCTCTCGCCGGGGGACAGGGGGAGAGACCCAGTACTTC